These 10 T cell receptor beta chains originate from one sample sequenced in a study of T cell clonality in common variable immunodeficiency (dated by TCRdb to between 2014 and 2017). No antigens are known for them. Study-wide conclusions, independent of this receptor: Fewer deletions and N-nucleotide insertions were reportedly observed in CVID TCRbeta sequences, and highly modified clones with 13 or more V deletions were reportedly absent from CVID TCRbeta sequences.

Library preparation used the immunoSEQ multiplex PCR assay. TCRdb provides this immuneACCESS table in a form limited to in-frame rearrangements. Some clones are lacking; in checked studies, under half of them reflect an unresolved V gene, and why the rest are absent is not known. The sample comprises around 30,000 clones, and every one was counted more than once. Less than 30% of the sample rests with the top ten. The specimen sequenced was peripheral blood mononuclear cells. All receptors come from a human donor with common variable immunodeficiency.

This clone has ten or more counts. The sequenced fragment ends 3 residues before the CDR3 boundary, so the rest is inferred from the germline J gene. The chain links TRBV18 to TRBJ1-5, with 9 bases matching TRBD1. J lost 8 bases, V lost 0 bases, and 5 bases had no gene match. The CDR3 extends over 15 amino acids. Germline CDR1 reads KGHSH; CDR2 reads LQKENI. CDR3: CASSPPTGGEKPQHF. Incomplete CDR3 DNA: TGTGCCAGCTCACCACCGACAGGGGGGGAAAAGCCC.

Partial CDR3 DNA: TGTGCCAGCAGCTTAGGGGGGGCCGAGGCCTACGAG. Protein sequence: CASSLGGAEAYE. The whole CDR3 is CASSLGGAEAYEQYF. V usage is TRBV5-5 and J usage is TRBJ2-7, with D perhaps matching TRBD2 (7 bases). The read terminates 3 residues ahead of where the CDR3 ends, so the germline J gene completes it. The germline V gene encodes CDR1 SGHKS and CDR2 YYEKEE (reference sequence). There are 15 residues in the CDR3. Trimming pared 2 bases from V and 2 bases from J, leaving 14 bases between.

This clone was counted ten times or more. The read terminates 3 residues before the CDR3 end, so the remaining end is supplied by the germline J gene. The V and J genes are TRBV28 and TRBJ1-2; D is possibly TRBD1 (5 bases). Germline V CDR1 and CDR2: MDHEN, SYDVKM. Trimming took off 6 bases at V and 5 bases at J, with 13 bases between the two ends. The CDR3 extends over 13 amino acids. The CDR3 sequence is CASSSRTPYGYTF. Incomplete CDR3 DNA: TGTGCCAGCAGCTCTCGGACACCTTATGGC.

This clone was observed at least ten times. Read sequence stops 3 residues before the CDR3 end, and the germline J gene provides the missing end. The chain links TRBV2 to TRBJ1-6; 11 bases fit TRBD1. Germline values: CDR1 SNHLY, CDR2 FYNNEI. The CDR3 totals 15 residues. The CDR3 spells CASISLRTGGLPLHF. The part of the CDR3 DNA that was read is TGTGCCAGCATTTCTCTCAGGACAGGGGGCCTGCCC.

This clone was counted between two and nine times. Coverage ceases 3 residues before the CDR3 finishes, and the germline J gene fills in the end. The rearrangement uses TRBV19 and TRBJ2-3, with no clear D. V was cut by 6 bases and J by 5 bases, with 9 bases left in between. In germline, CDR1 is LNHDA, CDR2 SQIVND (reference sequence). This CDR3 is built from 12 residues. CDR3 bases read: TGTGCCAGTAGCCCCTCGGGAGATACG. Protein product: CASSPSGDT. The whole CDR3 protein reads CASSPSGDTQYF.

The sequenced part of the CDR3 DNA is TGTGCCAGCAGCATACAGGGGGCGGACTATGGC. Protein product: CASSIQGADYG. The entire CDR3 sequence reads CASSIQGADYGYTF. The V and J genes are TRBV7-2 and TRBJ1-2; 9 bases match TRBD1. The sequenced fragment ends 3 residues before the CDR3 boundary, so the rest is inferred from the germline J gene. Germline lookup yields CDR1 SGHTA and CDR2 FQGNSA. V lost 5 bases and J lost 3; bases outside the gene matches: 4. The CDR3 runs 14 residues.

This clone was found a few times. The CDR3 end falls 3 residues outside the read, so it is completed with the germline J gene. The chain couples TRBV5-1 to TRBJ2-7; a weak D match, TRBD1 (5 bases). Trimming stripped 2 bases from V and 5 bases from J, with 11 bases between. Germline CDR1 is SGHRS and CDR2 is YFSETQ. This CDR3 comprises 13 residues. The CDR3 sequence: CASSFWQGNEQYF. CDR3 DNA, as far as it was read: TGCGCCAGCAGCTTTTGGCAGGGAAACGAG.

This clone was recorded at least ten times. The CDR3 goes on 3 residues after the read ends, and that part is filled in from the germline J gene. This sequence joins TRBV5-5 and TRBJ1-1; no definite D call. The CDR3 has 14 residues. Germline V CDR1 and CDR2: SGHKS, YYEKEE (reference sequence). V dropped 1 base and J dropped 5 bases, with 12 bases sitting between them. This CDR3 is CASSLIRRGTEAFF. The part of the CDR3 DNA that was read is TGTGCCAGCAGCTTGATTAGAAGAGGGACTGAA.

Details on this clone: The read finishes 3 residues shy of the CDR3 end, and the germline J gene is used to complete it. Within the sample, other DNA sequences also encode this same CDR3. V gene TRBV7-9 combines with J gene TRBJ1-3; D is ambiguous. CDR1 and CDR2 (germline): SEHNR, FQNEAQ (reference sequence). Deletions cut 7 bases from V and 1 base from J, with 11 bases between. The CDR3 covers 14 residues. CDR3 sequence reads: CASIGQFSGNTIYF. The covered CDR3 bases are TGTGCCAGCATAGGGCAGTTTTCTGGAAACACC.

This clone has ten or more counts. The read ends 3 residues shy of where the CDR3 ends; the end is completed using the germline J gene. The chain is built from TRBV5-4 and TRBJ2-4, with D perhaps matching TRBD1 (6 bases). V lost 4 bases, J lost 1 base, and 12 bases lay in between. CDR3 length: 15 residues. Germline V gene data show CDR1 as SGHNT and CDR2 as YYREEE (reference sequence). CDR3 bases read: TGTGCCAGCAGCGCCGGACAGATGGCCAAAAACATT. It specifies CASSAGQMAKNI. The whole CDR3 reads CASSAGQMAKNIQYF.